This entry features one TCR beta chain sequence. This CDR3 contains 12 residues. Germline loops: CDR1 MNHEY, CDR2 SMNVEV (reference sequence). V lost 5 bases, J lost 5 bases, and 6 bases lay in between. This sample is drawn from a study of molecular identifiers for immune sequencing clone quantification. TCRdb ran MiXCR on the PCR reads and lists one entry per CDR3 protein. In the table there are approximately 40,000 distinct CDR3 sequences, roughly 24% of which are singletons. The sample taken for sequencing was naive CD8+ T cells from blood, with Jurkat cell RNA spiked in. Subset of the sample: FACS-sorted CD8+CD4-CCR7+CD45RA+ naive T cells. V gene TRBV27 combines with J gene TRBJ2-2; no firm D call. This TCR was sampled from a human donor in good health. Some libraries in this study had Jurkat cell RNA spiked in. In nucleotides, the CDR3 is TGTGCCAGCAGTCGGTGGACCGGGGAGCTGTTTTTT. Protein product: CASSRWTGELFF.